This is a list of T cell receptor beta chains from one sample in a study of beta chain features in type 1 diabetes. Assay: immunoSEQ multiplex PCR; the TCRdb copy retains only in-frame clones and omits some. The repertoire holds about 160,000 clones, with 7.5% to 10% as singletons. Sample: central memory CD4+ T cells from blood. The receptor source for this set is a woman aged 18 to 35 in good health. Each CDR3 is given with its conserved first and last residue. A D gene is named only where the DNA matches it firmly. The size entry is marked missing in some rows and otherwise reads once, few, many or a size class.

>.|TRBJ2-6|TRBV5-5|.
TGTGCCAGCAGCATGGACGGTTACTCTGGGGCCAACGTCCTGACTTTC
CASSMDGYSGANVLTF
>.|TRBJ1-5|TRBV19|few
TGTGCCAGTAGTATTTCCGGTTTGGATCAGCCCCAGCATTTT
CASSISGLDQPQHF
>TRBD1|TRBJ1-3|TRBV10-3|.
TGTGCCATCAGCCAGACAGGGGTCCGATCTGGAAACACCATATATTTT
CAISQTGVRSGNTIYF
>.|TRBJ2-3|TRBV14|.
TGTGCCAGCAGCCAAGATTCAGGGGCAGATACGCAGTATTTT
CASSQDSGADTQYF
>.|TRBJ2-1|TRBV6-5|.
TGTGCCAGCAGTGACAGACTTTACAATGAGCAGTTCTTC
CASSDRLYNEQFF
>.|TRBJ2-4|TRBV18|.
TGTGCCAGCTCACCACAGGGGAATCGCGCCAAAAACATTCAGTACTTC
CASSPQGNRAKNIQYF
>TRBD1|TRBJ1-2|TRBV4-3|.
TGCGCCAGCAGCCGGAAGGGACAGGGTGACTATGGCTACACCTTC
CASSRKGQGDYGYTF
>TRBD2|TRBJ2-7|TRBV6-6|.
TGTGCCAGCAGTGAGCCGGGACTAGGGTTCCGCGAGCAGTACTTC
CASSEPGLGFREQYF
>.|TRBJ2-1|TRBV4-3|few
TGCGCCAGCAGCCAAGAACGGGGTTATTTGTACAATGAGCAGTTCTTC
CASSQERGYLYNEQFF
>TRBD2|TRBJ2-1|TRBV7-9|.
TGTGCCAGCAGCCCTCTGGCGGGAGGCCAAGTCAATGAGCAGTTCTTC
CASSPLAGGQVNEQFF
>.|TRBJ1-4|TRBV30|.
TGTGCCTGGACGGCAGGTCGGCACGAAAAACTGTTTTTT
CAWTAGRHEKLFF
>.|TRBJ2-1|TRBV2|.
TGTGCCAGCAGCGCCCAGGGGCAGGTTTTGTTCTTC
CASSAQGQVLFF
>TRBD1|TRBJ1-1|TRBV15|.
TGTGCCACCAGCGAACTCACAGGGGGGGGGACTGAAGCTTTCTTT
CATSELTGGGTEAFF
>TRBD2|TRBJ2-3|TRBV7-9|.
TGTGCCAGCAGCTTAGGTGAGACTAGCGGGATGAGGGCCGAAGATACGCAGTATTTT
CASSLGETSGMRAEDTQYF
>TRBD2|TRBJ2-3|TRBV5-1|.
TGCGCCAGCAGCCCTAGCGGGGGGGCGGTAGATACGCAGTATTTT
CASSPSGGAVDTQYF
>TRBD1|TRBJ2-7|TRBV5-1|.
TGCGCCAGCAGCCCCGGGGACAGGGCCCCCTACGAGCAGTACTTC
CASSPGDRAPYEQYF
>.|TRBJ1-1|TRBV5-4|.
TGTGCCAGCAGCTTTCCTGGAGGGACTGGCACTGAAGCTTTCTTT
CASSFPGGTGTEAFF
>TRBD1|TRBJ2-2|TRBV11-1|few
TGTGCCAGCCGACCGATTGATGGGACAGCCAACACCGGGGAGCTGTTTTTT
CASRPIDGTANTGELFF
>.|TRBJ1-5|TRBV21-1|few
TGTGCCAGCAGCACCGGTCGCTCCTATAGCAATCAGCCCCAGCATTTT
CASSTGRSYSNQPQHF
>.|TRBJ1-2|TRBV29-1|few
TGCAGCGTCGCGCATTTAAACAGGGAAGGGAGTGGCTACACCTTC
CSVAHLNREGSGYTF
>TRBD1|TRBJ1-1|TRBV7-9|.
TGTGCCAGCAGCGTACAGGGGACCACTGAAGCTTTCTTT
CASSVQGTTEAFF
>TRBD1|TRBJ2-6|TRBV14|.
TGTGCCAGCAGACCCACGTTGGGACAGGGTAGGATTTCTGGGGCCAACGTCCTGACTTTC
CASRPTLGQGRISGANVLTF
>.|TRBJ2-7|TRBV2|few
TGTGCCAGCAGTGAGGGCGCCTTCGAACAGTACTTC
CASSEGAFEQYF
>TRBD1|TRBJ2-7|TRBV2|few
TGTGCCAGCAGCTATGGGACAGTGGAGGAGTACTTC
CASSYGTVEEYF
>TRBD2|TRBJ2-4|TRBV7-2|.
TGTGCCAGCAGCTTCAGGCTAGCGGGGCCAATTCAGTACTTC
CASSFRLAGPIQYF
>TRBD1|TRBJ1-6|TRBV4-3|.
TGCGCCAGCAGCCAAGTTTGGGGGACAGCGAATTCACCCCTCCACTTT
CASSQVWGTANSPLHF
>TRBD2|TRBJ2-7|TRBV18|.
TGTGCCAGCTCACCACCTGAAACTAGCGACGAGCAGTACTTC
CASSPPETSDEQYF
>TRBD2|TRBJ2-1|TRBV5-1|.
TGCGCCAGCAGCTTGGCCCTAGCGGGATACGGAGAGCAGTTCTTC
CASSLALAGYGEQFF
>TRBD1|TRBJ1-4|TRBV4-3|few
TGCGCCAGCAGCCAAGATCGGGCAGGGGGCGACGAAAAACTGTTTTTT
CASSQDRAGGDEKLFF
>TRBD1|TRBJ2-5|TRBV7-2|.
TGTGCCAGCAGCTTATACAGGGGGGAGACCCAGTACTTC
CASSLYRGETQYF
>.|TRBJ2-7|TRBV30|.
TGTGCCTGGAGTCCAAGGGGTTTGACAGGTTACGAGCAGTACTTC
CAWSPRGLTGYEQYF
>TRBD2|TRBJ2-3|TRBV5-1|.
TGCGCCAGCAGCTCGGGGGGATCTCCCACAGATACGCAGTATTTT
CASSSGGSPTDTQYF
>.|TRBJ1-5|TRBV10-3|few
TGTGCCATCAGTGCGGACATTAGCAATCAGCCCCAGCATTTT
CAISADISNQPQHF
>.|TRBJ2-7|TRBV9|.
TGTGCCAGCAGCGTAGCTCAGGGGTACGAGCAGTACTTC
CASSVAQGYEQYF
>.|TRBJ2-2|TRBV18|.
TGTGCCAGCTCACTGGAGACAGGGAACACCGGGGAGCTGTTTTTT
CASSLETGNTGELFF
>TRBD1|TRBJ2-7|TRBV5-5|.
TGTGCCAGCACCTCGGACAGGACCTCCTACGAGCAGTACTTC
CASTSDRTSYEQYF
>TRBD1|TRBJ2-3|TRBV5-1|.
TGCGCCAGCAACCGGGACAGACTCACAGATACGCAGTATTTT
CASNRDRLTDTQYF
>.|TRBJ2-1|TRBV2|.
TGTGCCAGCAGTGAAGTCACTAGGGAGCAGTTCTTC
CASSEVTREQFF
>TRBD1|TRBJ1-1|TRBV5-1|many
TGCGCCAGCAGTCCTGACGACAGGGCAAACACTGAAGCTTTCTTT
CASSPDDRANTEAFF
>.|TRBJ2-5|TRBV6-5|.
TGTGCCACAAAGGGGAACGACATGGGCGGCGAGACCCAGTACTTC
CATKGNDMGGETQYF
>TRBD1|TRBJ2-2|TRBV27|.
TGTGCCAGCAGTTCCGCACCTGGGACAGGGTCGAACACCGGGGAGCTGTTTTTT
CASSSAPGTGSNTGELFF
>TRBD1|TRBJ1-5|TRBV30|.
TGTGCCTGGAGTGGAGGGACAGGTGCTAATCAGCCCCAGCATTTT
CAWSGGTGANQPQHF
>TRBD2|TRBJ2-3|TRBV18|few
TGTGCCAGCTCCCCACCATTGACTAGCGGGAGGCCCAATAAGCAGTATTTT
CASSPPLTSGRPNKQYF
>TRBD1|TRBJ1-2|TRBV7-2|.
TGTGCCAGCAGCCCTGGGACAGGAAGCTATGGCTACACCTTC
CASSPGTGSYGYTF
>TRBD1|TRBJ2-5|TRBV29-1|.
TGCAGCGTGGATACAGGGGCCGCAGAGACCCAGTACTTC
CSVDTGAAETQYF
>TRBD1|TRBJ1-6|TRBV6-1|few
TGTGCCAGCATCACAGGGGGGATTTCACCCCTCCACTTT
CASITGGISPLHF
>.|TRBJ2-6|TRBV5-5|few
TGTGCCAGCAGCACCTCTGGGGGCTGGGGGGCCAACGTCCTGACTTTC
CASSTSGGWGANVLTF
>.|TRBJ2-1|TRBV18|few
TGTGCCAGCTCCCCGCTCGGGAGCTCCTACAATGAGCAGTTCTTC
CASSPLGSSYNEQFF